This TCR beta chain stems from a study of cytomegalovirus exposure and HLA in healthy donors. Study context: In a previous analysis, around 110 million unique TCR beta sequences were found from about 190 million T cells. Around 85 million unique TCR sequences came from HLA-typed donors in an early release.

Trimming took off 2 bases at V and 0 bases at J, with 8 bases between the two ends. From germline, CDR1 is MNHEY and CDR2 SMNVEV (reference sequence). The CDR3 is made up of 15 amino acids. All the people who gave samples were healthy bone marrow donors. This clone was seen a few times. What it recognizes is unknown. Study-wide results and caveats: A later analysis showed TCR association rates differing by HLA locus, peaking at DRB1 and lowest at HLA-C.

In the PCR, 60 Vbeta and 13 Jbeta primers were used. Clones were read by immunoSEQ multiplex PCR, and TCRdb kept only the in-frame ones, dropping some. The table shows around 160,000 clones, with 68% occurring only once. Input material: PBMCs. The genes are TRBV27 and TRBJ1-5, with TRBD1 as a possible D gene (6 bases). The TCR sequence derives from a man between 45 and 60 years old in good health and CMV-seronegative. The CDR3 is CASSLNRVSNQPQHF. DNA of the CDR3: TGTGCCAGCAGTTTAAACAGGGTTAGCAATCAGCCCCAGCATTTT.